This T cell receptor beta chain was sequenced in a study of blood T cell repertoires in COVID-19. This CDR3 has 15 residues. The ends lost 0 bases at V and 4 bases at J; junction bases unmatched: 3. Germline assignment: CDR1 SGDLS and CDR2 YYNGEE. Sequenced by immunoSEQ multiplex PCR; TCRdb stores in-frame clones only, minus some. The table includes 70,000 or so clones, roughly 80% detected once. Material: peripheral blood. The V call is TRBV9, the J call TRBJ1-1; 10 nucleotides align to TRBD1. The source of this sequence is a man between 60 and 75 years old with acute or convalescent COVID-19. CDR3 sequence: CASSVEGQGPTEAFF. In DNA form, the CDR3 reads TGTGCCAGCAGCGTAGAGGGACAGGGGCCCACTGAAGCTTTCTTT. The entire variable domain, with the rest obtained from reference TRBV9 and TRBJ1-1, is as follows: DSGVTQTPKHLITATGQRVTLRCSPRSGDLSVYWYQQSLDQGLQFLIQYYNGEERAKGNILERFSAQQFPDLHSELNLSSLELGDSALYFCASSVEGQGPTEAFFGQGTRLTVV.